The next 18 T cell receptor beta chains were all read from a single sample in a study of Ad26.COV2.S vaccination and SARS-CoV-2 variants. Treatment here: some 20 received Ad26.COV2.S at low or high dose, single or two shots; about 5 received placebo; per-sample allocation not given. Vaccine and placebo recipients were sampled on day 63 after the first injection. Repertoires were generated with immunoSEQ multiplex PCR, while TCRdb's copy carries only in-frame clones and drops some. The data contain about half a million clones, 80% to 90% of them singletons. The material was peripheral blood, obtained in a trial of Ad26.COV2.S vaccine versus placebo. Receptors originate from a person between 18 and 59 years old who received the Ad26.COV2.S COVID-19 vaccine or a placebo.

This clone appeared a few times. The CDR3 reads CASRDTGLSSNQPQHF. CDR3 bases: TGTGCCAGTAGGGACACGGGGCTATCTAGCAATCAGCCCCAGCATTTT. The chain links TRBV19 to TRBJ1-5, with TRBD1 as a possible D gene (5 bases). The germline V gene has CDR1 LNHDA and CDR2 SQIVND (reference sequence). Trimming cost V 6 bases and J 0 bases, with 15 bases left between them. The length of the CDR3 is 16 residues.

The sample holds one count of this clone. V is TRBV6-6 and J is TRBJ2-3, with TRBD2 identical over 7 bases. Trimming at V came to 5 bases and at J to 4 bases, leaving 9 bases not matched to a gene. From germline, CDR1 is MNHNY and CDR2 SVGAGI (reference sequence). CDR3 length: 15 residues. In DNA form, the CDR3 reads TGTGCCAGCAGTACCCGTGGCGGGAGCCCAGATACGCAGTATTTT. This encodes CASSTRGGSPDTQYF.

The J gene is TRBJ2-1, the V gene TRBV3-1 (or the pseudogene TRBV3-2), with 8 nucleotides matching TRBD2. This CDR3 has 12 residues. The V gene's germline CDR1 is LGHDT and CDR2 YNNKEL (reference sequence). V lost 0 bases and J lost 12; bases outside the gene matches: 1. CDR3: CASSQESGRQFF. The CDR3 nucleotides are TGTGCCAGCAGCCAAGAGAGCGGGAGGCAGTTCTTC.

The chain's CDR3 is CASSSGQIPTNEKLFF. The CDR3 DNA reads as TGTGCCAGCAGTTCGGGACAGATCCCAACTAATGAAAAACTGTTTTTT. J is TRBJ1-4 and V is TRBV27; 7 nucleotides align to TRBD1. The CDR3 has 16 amino acids. Germline loops: CDR1 MNHEY, CDR2 SMNVEV (reference sequence). J was trimmed by 0 bases and V by 4 bases; bases with no gene match: 5.

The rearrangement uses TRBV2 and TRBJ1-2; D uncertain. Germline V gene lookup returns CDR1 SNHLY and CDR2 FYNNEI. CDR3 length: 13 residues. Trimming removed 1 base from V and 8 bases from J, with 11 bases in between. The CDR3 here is CASSEDSAGGYTF. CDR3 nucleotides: TGTGCCAGCAGTGAAGACAGTGCCGGGGGCTACACCTTC.

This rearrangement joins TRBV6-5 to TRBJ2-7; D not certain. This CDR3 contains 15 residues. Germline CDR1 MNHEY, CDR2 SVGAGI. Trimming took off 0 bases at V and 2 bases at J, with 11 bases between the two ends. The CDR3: CASSYSGRQAYEQYF. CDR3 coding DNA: TGTGCCAGCAGTTACTCGGGTCGGCAAGCCTACGAGCAGTACTTC.

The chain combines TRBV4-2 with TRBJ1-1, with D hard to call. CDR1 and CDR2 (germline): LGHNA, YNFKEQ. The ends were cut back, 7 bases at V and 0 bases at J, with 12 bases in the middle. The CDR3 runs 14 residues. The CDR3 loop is CASTLNAMNTEAFF. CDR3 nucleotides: TGTGCCAGCACCCTTAATGCCATGAACACTGAAGCTTTCTTT.

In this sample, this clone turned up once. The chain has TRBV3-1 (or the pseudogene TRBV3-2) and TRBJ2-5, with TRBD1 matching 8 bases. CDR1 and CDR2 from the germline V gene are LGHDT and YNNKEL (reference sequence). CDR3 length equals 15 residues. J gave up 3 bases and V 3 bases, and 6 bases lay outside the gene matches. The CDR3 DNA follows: TGTGCCAGCAGCCAGTACAACAGGGGGGAAGAGACCCAGTACTTC. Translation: CASSQYNRGEETQYF.

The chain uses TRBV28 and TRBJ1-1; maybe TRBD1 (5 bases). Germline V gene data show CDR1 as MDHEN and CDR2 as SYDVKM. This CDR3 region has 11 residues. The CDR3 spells CATQGNTEAFF. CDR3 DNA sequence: TGTGCGACTCAGGGGAACACTGAAGCTTTCTTT. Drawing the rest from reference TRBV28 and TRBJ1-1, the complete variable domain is DVKVTQSSRYLVKRTGEKVFLECVQDMDHENMFWYRQDPGLGLRLIYFSYDVKMKEKGDIPEGYSVSREKKERFSLILESASTNQTSMYLCATQGNTEAFFGQGTRLTVV.

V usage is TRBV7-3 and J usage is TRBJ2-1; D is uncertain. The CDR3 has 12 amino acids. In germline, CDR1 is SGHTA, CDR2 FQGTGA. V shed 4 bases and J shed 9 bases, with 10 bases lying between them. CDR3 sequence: CASSSAGGEQFF. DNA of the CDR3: TGTGCCAGCAGCTCCGCCGGTGGTGAGCAGTTCTTC.

The CDR3 is CASSAGGSVYEQYF. CDR3 DNA: TGCGCCAGCAGTGCCGGCGGGAGTGTCTACGAGCAGTACTTC. The chain links TRBV10-1 to TRBJ2-7; 7 bases are a match to TRBD2. The junction had 6 bases not matched to a gene; V was cut back by 4 bases and J by 3 bases. Looked up from germline, CDR1 is WNHNN and CDR2 is SYGVQD (reference sequence). This CDR3 contains 14 residues.

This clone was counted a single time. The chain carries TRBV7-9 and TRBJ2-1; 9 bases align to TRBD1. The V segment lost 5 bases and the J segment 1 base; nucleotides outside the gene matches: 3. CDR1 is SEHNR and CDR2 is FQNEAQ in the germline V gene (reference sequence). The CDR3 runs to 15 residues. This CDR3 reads CASSRDRVSYNEQFF. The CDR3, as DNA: TGTGCCAGCAGCCGGGACAGGGTATCCTACAATGAGCAGTTCTTC.

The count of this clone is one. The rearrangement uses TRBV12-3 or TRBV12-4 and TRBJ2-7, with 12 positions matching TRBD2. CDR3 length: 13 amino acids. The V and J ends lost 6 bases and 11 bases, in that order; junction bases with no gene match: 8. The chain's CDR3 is CASSPGTSGSEYF. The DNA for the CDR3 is TGTGCCAGCAGCCCCGGGACTAGCGGGTCGGAGTACTTC.

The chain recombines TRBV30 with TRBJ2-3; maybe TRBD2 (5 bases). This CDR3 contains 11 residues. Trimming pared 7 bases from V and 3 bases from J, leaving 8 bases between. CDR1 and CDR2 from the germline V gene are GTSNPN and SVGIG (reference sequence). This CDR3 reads CASDYTDTQYF. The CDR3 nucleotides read TGTGCCTCCGACTATACAGATACGCAGTATTTT.

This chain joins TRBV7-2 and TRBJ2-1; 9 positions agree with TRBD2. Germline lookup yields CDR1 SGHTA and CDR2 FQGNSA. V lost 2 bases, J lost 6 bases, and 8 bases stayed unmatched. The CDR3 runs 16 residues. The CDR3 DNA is TGTGCCAGCAGCTTACTGAGGCGTAGCGGGGGCAATGAGCAGTTCTTC. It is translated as CASSLLRRSGGNEQFF.

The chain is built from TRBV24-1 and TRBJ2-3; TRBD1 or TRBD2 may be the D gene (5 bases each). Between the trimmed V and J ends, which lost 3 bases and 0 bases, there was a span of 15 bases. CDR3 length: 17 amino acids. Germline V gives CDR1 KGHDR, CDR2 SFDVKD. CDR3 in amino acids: CATSDLRDPSSTDTQYF. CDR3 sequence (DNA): TGTGCCACCAGTGATCTCCGGGACCCATCTAGCACAGATACGCAGTATTTT.

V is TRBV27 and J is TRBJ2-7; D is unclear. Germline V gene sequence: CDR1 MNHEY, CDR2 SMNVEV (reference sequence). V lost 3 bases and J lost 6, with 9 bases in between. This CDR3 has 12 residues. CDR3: CASSLVGAEQYF. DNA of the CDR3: TGTGCCAGCAGTTTGGTTGGAGCCGAGCAGTACTTC.

For the CDR3, the DNA is TGCAGCGTCTCAACAGGGCTCGGTAAGCCCCAGCATTTT. Residues: CSVSTGLGKPQHF. V is TRBV29-1 and J is TRBJ1-5; the D gene is possibly TRBD1 (6 bases). Germline CDR1 SQVTM, CDR2 ANQGSEA. Trimming removed 6 bases at V and 8 bases at J, with 17 bases between. The CDR3 runs 13 residues.